The 29 T cell receptor beta chains below all came from one sample that was sequenced in a study of blood T cell repertoires in COVID-19. TCRdb keeps only in-frame clones here, not all; method: immunoSEQ multiplex PCR. The table shows more than 250,000 clones, with more than 85% occurring only once. The specimen was PBMCs or T cells enriched from blood (not recorded which). The receptors originated from a woman aged 30 to 39 who had recovered from COVID-19.

The chain joins TRBV27 to TRBJ2-2; D might be TRBD2 (5 bases). V was shortened by 3 bases and J by 4 bases, with 9 bases between the two germline ends. Germline V gene data show CDR1 as MNHEY and CDR2 as SMNVEV (reference sequence). There are 14 residues in the CDR3. The CDR3 spells CASSFGVITGELFF. The CDR3 DNA is TGTGCCAGCAGTTTCGGGGTAATCACCGGGGAGCTGTTTTTT.

The V call is TRBV13, the J call TRBJ2-5, with D possibly matching TRBD2 (6 bases). V lost 2 bases and J 9 bases, leaving 25 bases between the germline ends. Germline V gene lookup returns CDR1 PRHDT and CDR2 FYEKMQ (reference sequence). The CDR3 consists of 17 residues. The CDR3 nucleotides are TGTGCCAGCAGCTTAAATCCCCAACTGACGGTCCCGGGGGCCCAGTACTTC. Protein product: CASSLNPQLTVPGAQYF.

The chain joins TRBV6-5 to TRBJ1-4; D is uncertain. The CDR3 totals 13 residues. Trimming took off 2 bases at V and 4 bases at J, with 5 bases between the two ends. The germline V gene has CDR1 MNHEY and CDR2 SVGAGI. The CDR3 reads CASSYGLNEKLFF. Here the CDR3 DNA reads TGTGCCAGCAGTTACGGCCTTAATGAAAAACTGTTTTTT.

The genes are TRBV28 and TRBJ2-3, with D possibly being TRBD1 (6 bases). The CDR3 covers 14 residues. Trimming left V 7 bases short and J 1 base short, with 12 bases between. Germline V gene sequence: CDR1 MDHEN, CDR2 SYDVKM. This CDR3 reads CASNSDSGTDTQYF. In DNA, the CDR3 is TGTGCCAGCAATTCGGACAGTGGCACAGATACGCAGTATTTT.

The V gene is TRBV7-8, the J gene TRBJ2-7; D not resolved. This CDR3 spans 16 amino acids. Germline V gene lookup returns CDR1 SGHVS and CDR2 FQNEAQ. Trimming left V 5 bases short and J 6 bases short, with 23 bases between. CDR3 sequence reads: CASSVTGFRNSLEQYF. The DNA for the CDR3 is TGTGCCAGCAGCGTGACCGGGTTCCGTAATAGCCTCGAGCAGTACTTC.

This chain links TRBV18 with TRBJ2-5; D gene unclear. Germline CDR1 is KGHSH and CDR2 is LQKENI. This CDR3 is 13 amino acids long. V was trimmed by 4 bases and J by 3 bases, leaving 9 bases between them. This chain's CDR3 is CASSRLVEETQYF. The DNA of the CDR3 is TGTGCCAGCTCACGGCTAGTCGAAGAGACCCAGTACTTC.

V usage is TRBV4-1 and J usage is TRBJ2-7, with TRBD1 matching over 8 bases. V trimming: 2 bases; J trimming: 4 bases; junction bases outside the gene matches: 10. The CDR3 contains 16 residues. Looked up from germline, CDR1 is MGHRA and CDR2 is YSYEKL. The CDR3 sequence is CASSQTHGTGHYEQYF. DNA of the CDR3: TGCGCCAGCAGCCAAACCCACGGGACAGGTCATTACGAGCAGTACTTC.

This sequence joins TRBV6-2 or TRBV6-3 and TRBJ2-7, with TRBD2 matching 13 bases. The CDR3 covers 18 residues. The trim removed 6 bases at V and 3 bases at J, leaving 14 bases unmatched. Germline CDR1 reads MNHEY; CDR2 reads SVGEGT. CDR3 residues: CASSNPGLAGLAGYEQYF. In DNA form, the CDR3 reads TGTGCCAGCAGCAACCCGGGACTAGCGGGACTGGCAGGCTACGAGCAGTACTTC.

The chain carries TRBV30 and TRBJ2-1; possibly TRBD1 for D (5 bases). Germline loops: CDR1 GTSNPN, CDR2 SVGIG (reference sequence). The CDR3 is 12 amino acids. V was pared by 7 bases and J by 8 bases, with 15 bases between. The CDR3 sequence: CASGLSGDEQFF. The CDR3 DNA reads as TGTGCCTCAGGGCTTTCTGGTGATGAGCAGTTCTTC. Full variable domain (outside the CDR3, taken from reference TRBV30 and TRBJ2-1): SQTIHQWPATLVQPVGSPLSLECTVEGTSNPNLYWYRQAAGRGLQLLFYSVGIGQISSEVPQNLSASRPQDRQFILSSKKLLLSDSGFYLCASGLSGDEQFFGPGTRLTVL.

CDR3 region: CASSYAKAAETQYF. The CDR3 bases are TGTGCCAGCAGTTACGCAAAGGCGGCGGAGACCCAGTACTTC. The gene calls are TRBV6-5 and TRBJ2-5; no firm D call. Germline V gene lookup returns CDR1 MNHEY and CDR2 SVGAGI. The ends were cut back, 2 bases at V and 5 bases at J, with 12 bases in the middle. This CDR3 is built from 14 residues.

The chain employs TRBV7-3 and TRBJ2-1; D remains unclear. Germline CDR1 SGHTA, CDR2 FQGTGA. Trimming removed 5 bases at V and 3 bases at J, with 17 bases between. The CDR3 is 16 amino acids. CDR3 sequence reads: CASSPMGYLNYNEQFF. The CDR3 region has the DNA TGTGCCAGCAGCCCCATGGGCTACCTGAACTACAATGAGCAGTTCTTC.

The V call is TRBV7-2, the J call TRBJ2-5, with TRBD2 matching over 9 bases. The CDR3 spans 17 residues. J gave up 5 bases and V 0 bases, and 10 bases lay outside the gene matches. CDR1 and CDR2 (germline): SGHTA, FQGNSA. CDR3 sequence reads: CASSLAGRGGRYETQYF. CDR3 nucleotides: TGTGCCAGCAGCTTAGCCGGGCGGGGGGGCCGTTATGAGACCCAGTACTTC.

V gene TRBV7-2 combines with J gene TRBJ2-1; D is undetermined. There are 15 residues in the CDR3. V gave up 5 bases and J gave up 0 bases, with 11 bases separating them. Germline V lookup: CDR1 SGHTA, CDR2 FQGNSA. The CDR3 sequence is CASSPTRSSYNEQFF. CDR3 nucleotides: TGTGCCAGCAGCCCGACAAGGTCCTCCTACAATGAGCAGTTCTTC.

The genes are TRBV5-3 and TRBJ1-2; D not resolved. Being an ORF, TRBV5-3 has a function that is uncertain. The CDR3 totals 13 residues. Trimming stripped 4 bases from V and 8 bases from J, with 15 bases between. Here the CDR3 reads CARSPQAYRGYTF. CDR3 coding DNA: TGTGCCAGAAGCCCGCAGGCCTACCGCGGCTACACCTTC.

The genes are TRBV4-1 and TRBJ1-4, with TRBD1 matching 7 bases. The CDR3 runs 15 residues. Germline CDR1 is MGHRA and CDR2 is YSYEKL. With V trimmed by 4 bases and J by 3 bases, 5 bases remained unmatched. The CDR3 is CASSLHTGANEKLFF. The CDR3 nucleotides read TGCGCCAGCAGCCTACATACAGGGGCTAATGAAAAACTGTTTTTT.

The chain couples TRBV9 to TRBJ1-2; D might be TRBD1 (5 bases). The CDR3 length is 15 residues. With 0 bases removed from V and 1 base from J, the gap between germline ends came to 10 bases. Germline CDR1 reads SGDLS; CDR2 reads YYNGEE. CDR3 sequence: CASSVGQNVNYGYTF. CDR3 nucleotides: TGTGCCAGCAGCGTAGGACAGAACGTTAACTATGGCTACACCTTC.

The V call is TRBV12-3 or TRBV12-4, the J call TRBJ2-7; maybe TRBD2 (6 bases). CDR3 size: 13 residues. Trimming removed 2 bases from V and 4 bases from J, with 9 bases in between. This chain's CDR3 is CASSLLARYEQYF. The CDR3 nucleotides are TGTGCCAGCAGTTTACTAGCGAGGTACGAGCAGTACTTC.

V gene TRBV7-8 combines with J gene TRBJ2-5; maybe TRBD2 (6 bases). The CDR3 covers 17 residues. The germline V gene has CDR1 SGHVS and CDR2 FQNEAQ. Trimming left V 5 bases short and J 5 bases short, with 24 bases between. CDR3 in DNA: TGTGCCAGCAGCGAACCCGGAGGGCGGCATCCCAAGGAGACCCAGTACTTC. Translation: CASSEPGGRHPKETQYF.

The chain has TRBV6-1 and TRBJ2-3; 10 nucleotides align to TRBD2. V was clipped by 3 bases and J by 2 bases; unmatched bases: 2. The germline gives CDR1 MNHNS, CDR2 SASEGT. This CDR3 has 15 amino acids. CDR3 loop: CASSEGLAYTDTQYF. Here the CDR3 DNA reads TGTGCCAGCAGTGAGGGACTAGCGTACACAGATACGCAGTATTTT.

The V gene is TRBV7-2, the J gene TRBJ1-5; a weak D match, TRBD1 (6 bases). CDR1 SGHTA and CDR2 FQGNSA come from the germline V gene. The CDR3 has 16 amino acids. V was pared by 5 bases and J by 2 bases, with 16 bases between. This chain's CDR3 is CASSGPQGRGNQPQHF. The DNA of the CDR3 is TGTGCCAGCAGCGGACCACAGGGTCGAGGCAATCAGCCCCAGCATTTT.

In this sample, this clone turned up once. Written as DNA, the CDR3 is TGTGCCAGCAGCTTAGCCCCGGGGTCCGGGAACGAGCAGTACTTC. Amino acid sequence: CASSLAPGSGNEQYF. The V call is TRBV7-2, the J call TRBJ2-7; a weak D match, TRBD2 (5 bases). The CDR3 is 15 amino acids. Deletions cut 0 bases from V and 5 bases from J, with 14 bases between. In germline, CDR1 is SGHTA, CDR2 FQGNSA.

This clone was seen only once. This chain links TRBV24-1 with TRBJ2-1; TRBD1 matches at 9 bases. Germline V lookup: CDR1 KGHDR, CDR2 SFDVKD. Unmatched junction bases numbered 8, after V lost 5 bases and J lost 4 bases. This CDR3 has 16 residues. The CDR3 sequence is CATSGEWDRAYNEQFF. Written as DNA, the CDR3 is TGTGCCACCAGTGGAGAGTGGGACAGGGCTTACAATGAGCAGTTCTTC.

V usage is TRBV7-3 and J usage is TRBJ2-2; 7 nucleotides line up with TRBD2. CDR3 size: 16 residues. Germline V CDR1 and CDR2: SGHTA, FQGTGA. The trim removed 4 bases at V and 3 bases at J, leaving 8 bases unmatched. The CDR3 region is CASSSGGGPDTGELFF. The CDR3 nucleotides read TGTGCCAGCAGCTCCGGGGGAGGGCCTGACACCGGGGAGCTGTTTTTT.

The chain uses TRBV7-9 and TRBJ1-2; 7 bases align to TRBD1. Per the germline V gene, CDR1 is SEHNR and CDR2 is FQNEAQ (reference sequence). The trim removed 3 bases at V and 5 bases at J, leaving 3 bases unmatched. The CDR3 has 13 residues. CDR3 loop: CASSFTGEYGYTF. DNA of the CDR3: TGTGCCAGCAGCTTTACAGGGGAATATGGCTACACCTTC.

J is TRBJ1-2 and V is TRBV28; D possibly corresponds to TRBD1 (5 bases). Germline V gene sequence: CDR1 MDHEN, CDR2 SYDVKM. This CDR3 has 14 residues. Deletions cut 3 bases from V and 8 bases from J, with 16 bases between. CDR3 nucleotide sequence: TGTGCCAGCAGTTTTGGAGGGGCCCCGAGCGGCTACACCTTC. This gives the protein CASSFGGAPSGYTF.

This sequence joins TRBV6-6 and TRBJ1-2; 8 bases are shared with TRBD1. Looked up from germline, CDR1 is MNHNY and CDR2 is SVGAGI (reference sequence). This CDR3 is 15 amino acids long. The trim removed 4 bases at V and 5 bases at J, leaving 9 bases unmatched. CDR3 amino acids: CASSSTGTGAYGYTF. CDR3 nucleotides: TGTGCCAGCAGTTCCACCGGGACAGGAGCGTATGGCTACACCTTC.

The chain uses TRBV10-3 and TRBJ1-3, with 9 bases fitting TRBD1. Germline V gives CDR1 ENHRY, CDR2 SYGVKD. The CDR3 loop spans 13 amino acids. The trim removed 10 bases at V and 8 bases at J, leaving 9 bases unmatched. This CDR3 reads CATSDRGVDTIYF. Written as DNA, the CDR3 is TGTGCCACCTCGGACAGGGGTGTTGACACCATATATTTT.

This chain links TRBV4-1 with TRBJ2-3; TRBD1 matches at 9 bases. The CDR3 is made up of 18 amino acids. CDR1 is MGHRA and CDR2 is YSYEKL in the germline V gene. The J segment lost 0 bases and the V segment lost 0 bases, leaving 7 bases of the junction unmatched. The CDR3 bases are TGCGCCAGCAGCCAAGAAGGACAGGGGATATCTAGCACAGATACGCAGTATTTT. The encoded protein is CASSQEGQGISSTDTQYF.

The chain combines TRBV7-2 with TRBJ1-2, with D perhaps matching TRBD1 (5 bases). The V gene lost 5 bases and the J gene lost 3 bases, with 22 bases spanning the gap. The CDR3 is 17 amino acids. Germline V gene lookup returns CDR1 SGHTA and CDR2 FQGNSA. The CDR3 coding sequence is TGTGCCAGCAGCCCAAGAGATTGGGGGGGGTTAGACTATGGCTACACCTTC. As protein: CASSPRDWGGLDYGYTF.